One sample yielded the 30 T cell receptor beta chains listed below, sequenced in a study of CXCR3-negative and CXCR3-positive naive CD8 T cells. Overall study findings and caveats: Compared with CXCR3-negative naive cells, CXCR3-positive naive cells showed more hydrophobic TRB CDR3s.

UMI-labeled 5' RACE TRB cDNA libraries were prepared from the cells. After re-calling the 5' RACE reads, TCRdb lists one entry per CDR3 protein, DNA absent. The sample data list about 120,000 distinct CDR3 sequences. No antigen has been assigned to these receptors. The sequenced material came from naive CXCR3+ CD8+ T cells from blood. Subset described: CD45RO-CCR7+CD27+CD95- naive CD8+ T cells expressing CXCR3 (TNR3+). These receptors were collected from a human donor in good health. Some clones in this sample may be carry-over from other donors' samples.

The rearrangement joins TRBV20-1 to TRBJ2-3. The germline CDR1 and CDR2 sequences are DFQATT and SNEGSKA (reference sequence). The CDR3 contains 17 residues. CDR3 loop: CSAPDARSGPRTDTQYF.

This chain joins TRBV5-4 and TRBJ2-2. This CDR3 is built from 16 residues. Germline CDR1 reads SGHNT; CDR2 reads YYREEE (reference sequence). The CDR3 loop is CASSFRQLLNTGELFF. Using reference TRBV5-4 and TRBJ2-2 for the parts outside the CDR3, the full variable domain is ETGVTQSPTHLIKTRGQQVTLRCSSQSGHNTVSWYQQALGQGPQFIFQYYREEENGRGNFPPRFSGLQFPNYSSELNVNALELDDSALYLCASSFRQLLNTGELFFGEGSRLTVL.

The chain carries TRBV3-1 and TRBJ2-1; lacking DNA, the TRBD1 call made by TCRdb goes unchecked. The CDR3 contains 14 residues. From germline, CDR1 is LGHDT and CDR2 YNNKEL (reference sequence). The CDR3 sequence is CASSQEVGAFEQFF.

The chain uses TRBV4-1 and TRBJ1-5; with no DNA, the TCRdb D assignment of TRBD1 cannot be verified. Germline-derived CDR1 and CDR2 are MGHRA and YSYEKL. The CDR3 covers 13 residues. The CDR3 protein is CATSGDSNQPQHF.

The CDR3 is CASRGTGGDTGELFF. The rearrangement uses TRBV9 and TRBJ2-2; the D call of TRBD1 rests on TCRdb alone, since no DNA is present to check it. The CDR3 has 15 amino acids. The germline CDR1 and CDR2 sequences are SGDLS and YYNGEE.

CDR3 sequence reads: CASSLTQVLGENQETQYF. V and J are TRBV7-2 and TRBJ2-5; TCRdb returns TRBD2, unconfirmable since there is no DNA. Germline-derived CDR1 and CDR2 are SGHTA and FQGNSA. There are 18 residues in the CDR3.

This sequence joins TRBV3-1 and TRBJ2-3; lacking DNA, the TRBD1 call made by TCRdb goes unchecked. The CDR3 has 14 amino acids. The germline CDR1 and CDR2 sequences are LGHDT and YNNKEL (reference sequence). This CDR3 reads CASSPRERTDTQYF.

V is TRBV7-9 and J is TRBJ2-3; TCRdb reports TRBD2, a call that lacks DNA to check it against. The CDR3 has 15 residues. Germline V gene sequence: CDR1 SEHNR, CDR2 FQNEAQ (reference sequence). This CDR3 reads CASSMTSGTSDTQYF.

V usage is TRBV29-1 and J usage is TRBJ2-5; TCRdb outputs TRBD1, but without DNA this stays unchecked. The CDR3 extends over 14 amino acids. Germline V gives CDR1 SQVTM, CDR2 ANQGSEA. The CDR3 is CSAPGDRGWETQYF.

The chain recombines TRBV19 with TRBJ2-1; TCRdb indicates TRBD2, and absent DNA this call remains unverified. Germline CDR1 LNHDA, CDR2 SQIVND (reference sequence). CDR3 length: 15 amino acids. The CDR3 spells CASSILAGGTNEQFF.

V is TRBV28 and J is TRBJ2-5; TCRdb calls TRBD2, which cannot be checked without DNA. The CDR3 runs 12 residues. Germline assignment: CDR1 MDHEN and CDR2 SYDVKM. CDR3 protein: CASSFKGETQYF.

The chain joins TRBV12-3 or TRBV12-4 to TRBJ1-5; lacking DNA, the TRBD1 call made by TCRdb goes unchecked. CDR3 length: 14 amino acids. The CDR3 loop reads CASSRGDINQPQHF.

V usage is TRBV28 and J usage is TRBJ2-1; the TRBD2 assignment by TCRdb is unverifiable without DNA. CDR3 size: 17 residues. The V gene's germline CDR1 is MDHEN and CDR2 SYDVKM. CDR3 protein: CASTEGATSGGIDTQFF.

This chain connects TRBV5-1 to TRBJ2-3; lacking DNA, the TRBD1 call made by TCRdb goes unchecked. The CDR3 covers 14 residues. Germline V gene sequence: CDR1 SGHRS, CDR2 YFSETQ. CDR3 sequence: CASSPTGTADTQYF.

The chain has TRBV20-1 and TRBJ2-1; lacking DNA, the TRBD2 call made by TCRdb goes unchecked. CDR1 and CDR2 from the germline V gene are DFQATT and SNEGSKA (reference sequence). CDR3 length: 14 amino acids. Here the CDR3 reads CSARALGRAWEQFF.

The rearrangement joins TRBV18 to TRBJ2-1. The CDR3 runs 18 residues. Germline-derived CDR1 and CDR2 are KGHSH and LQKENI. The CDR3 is CASSSSVLTRSSYNEQFF.

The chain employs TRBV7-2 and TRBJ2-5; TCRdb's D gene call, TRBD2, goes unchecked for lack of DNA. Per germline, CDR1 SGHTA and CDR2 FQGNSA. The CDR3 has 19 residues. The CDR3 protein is CASSAPGLAGVPPQETQYF.

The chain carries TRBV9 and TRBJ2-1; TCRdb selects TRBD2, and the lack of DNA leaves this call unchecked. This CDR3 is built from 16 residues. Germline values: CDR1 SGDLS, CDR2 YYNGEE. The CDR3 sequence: CASSTPGLASYNEQFF.

The CDR3 loop is CASSLPTSGGAWGGTQYF. J is TRBJ2-5 and V is TRBV28; TCRdb lists TRBD1, though no DNA is available to test this call. Germline CDR1 and CDR2: MDHEN and SYDVKM. CDR3 size: 18 residues.

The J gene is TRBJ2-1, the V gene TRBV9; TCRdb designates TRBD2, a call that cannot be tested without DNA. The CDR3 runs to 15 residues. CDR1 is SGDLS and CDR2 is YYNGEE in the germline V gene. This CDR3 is CASSAAGISHNEQFF.

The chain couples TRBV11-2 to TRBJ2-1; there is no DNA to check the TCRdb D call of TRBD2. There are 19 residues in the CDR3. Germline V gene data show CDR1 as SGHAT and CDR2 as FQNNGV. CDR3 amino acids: CASSPGLAGGISSYNEQFF.

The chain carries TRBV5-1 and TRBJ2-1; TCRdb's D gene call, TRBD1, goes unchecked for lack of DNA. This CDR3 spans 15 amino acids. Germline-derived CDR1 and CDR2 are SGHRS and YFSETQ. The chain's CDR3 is CASSLWRPVGNEQFF.

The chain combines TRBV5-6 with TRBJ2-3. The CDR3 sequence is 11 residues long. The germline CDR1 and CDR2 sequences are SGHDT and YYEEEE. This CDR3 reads CASSWEDTQYF.

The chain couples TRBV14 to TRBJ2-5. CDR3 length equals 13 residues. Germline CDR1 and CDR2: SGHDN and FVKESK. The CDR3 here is CASSPKYQETQYF.

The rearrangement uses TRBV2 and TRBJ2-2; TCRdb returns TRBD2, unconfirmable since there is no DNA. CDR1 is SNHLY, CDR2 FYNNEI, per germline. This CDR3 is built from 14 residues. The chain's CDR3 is CASSEAMEAGELFF.

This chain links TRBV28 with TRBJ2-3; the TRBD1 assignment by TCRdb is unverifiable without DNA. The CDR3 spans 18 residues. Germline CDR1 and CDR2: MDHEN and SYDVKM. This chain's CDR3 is CASIITPRGGTSTDTQYF.

CDR3: CASSFSGALYNEQFF. The chain combines TRBV28 with TRBJ2-1; there is no DNA to check the TCRdb D call of TRBD2. The CDR3 spans 15 residues. CDR1 and CDR2 (germline): MDHEN, SYDVKM.

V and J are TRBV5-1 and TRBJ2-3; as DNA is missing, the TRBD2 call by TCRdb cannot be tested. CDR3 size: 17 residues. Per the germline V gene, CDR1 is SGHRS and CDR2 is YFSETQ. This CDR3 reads CASSTPRLAGDTDTQYF.

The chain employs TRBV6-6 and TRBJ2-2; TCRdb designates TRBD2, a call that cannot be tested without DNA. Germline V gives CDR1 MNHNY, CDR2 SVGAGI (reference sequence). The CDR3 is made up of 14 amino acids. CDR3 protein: CASGGGANTGELFF.

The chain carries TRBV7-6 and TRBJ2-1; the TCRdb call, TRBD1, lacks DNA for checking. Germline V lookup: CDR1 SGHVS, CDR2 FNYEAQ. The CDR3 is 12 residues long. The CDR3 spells CASSLATGEQFF.